The 5 T cell receptor beta chains below come from one sample, sequenced in a study of blood T cells in healthy people across ages. The authors ran a second PCR of about 7 to 12 cycles using a sample-barcoded 5' primer and a J-beta primer mix. TCRdb reprocessed the 5' RACE reads with MiXCR, giving one entry per CDR3 protein. The sample yields around 1,700,000 distinct CDR3 sequences, under 30% seen once. Material for sequencing was blood. These receptors were collected from a woman in her twenties or thirties in good health.

This clonotype came up many times. The V gene is TRBV5-1, the J gene TRBJ2-4; D is unresolved. The CDR3 totals 14 residues. Trimming removed 5 bases at V and 0 bases at J, with 9 bases between. Germline V gene sequence: CDR1 SGHRS, CDR2 YFSETQ. CDR3 nucleotides: TGCGCCAGCAGTCAGACCTTAGCCAAAAACATTCAGTACTTC. The encoded protein is CASSQTLAKNIQYF. Looking up the rest from reference TRBV5-1 and TRBJ2-4 gives the full variable domain: KAGVTQTPRYLIKTRGQQVTLSCSPISGHRSVSWYQQTPGQGLQFLFEYFSETQRNKGNFPGRFSGRQFSNSRSEMNVSTLELGDSALYLCASSQTLAKNIQYFGAGTRLSVL.

This clonotype appeared many times. This chain connects TRBV5-1 to TRBJ2-7; D uncertain. The CDR3 has 13 amino acids. Trimming took off 0 bases at V and 3 bases at J, with 7 bases between the two ends. The germline CDR1 and CDR2 sequences are SGHRS and YFSETQ. The CDR3 bases are TGCGCCAGCAGCTTGGGGGATGGCTACGAGCAGTACTTC. It specifies CASSLGDGYEQYF. The complete variable domain, with remaining parts taken from reference TRBV5-1 and TRBJ2-7, reads KAGVTQTPRYLIKTRGQQVTLSCSPISGHRSVSWYQQTPGQGLQFLFEYFSETQRNKGNFPGRFSGRQFSNSRSEMNVSTLELGDSALYLCASSLGDGYEQYFGPGTRLTVT.

This chain links TRBV12-3 or TRBV12-4 with TRBJ2-7; 11 nucleotides line up with TRBD2. CDR3 length equals 15 residues. V was pared by 6 bases and J by 4 bases, with 8 bases of the junction left unmatched. The CDR3 region has the DNA TGTGCCAGCAGCACGACTAGCGGGACCCGATACGAGCAGTACTTC. It codes for CASSTTSGTRYEQYF.

Only a few counts were recorded for this clonotype. V gene TRBV2 combines with J gene TRBJ1-4; D is perhaps TRBD1 (6 bases). The CDR3 runs 13 residues. The ends were cut back, 11 bases at V and 7 bases at J, with 17 bases in the middle. Germline CDR1 is SNHLY and CDR2 is FYNNEI. The CDR3 DNA reads as TGTGCCTCGAGGGGGAATTACGGTGAAAAACTGTTTTTT. It encodes CASRGNYGEKLFF.

There are many counts of this clonotype. This rearrangement joins TRBV7-8 to TRBJ2-7; D call uncertain. This CDR3 is built from 13 residues. The ends were cut back, 1 base at V and 5 bases at J, with 9 bases in the middle. CDR1 is SGHVS and CDR2 is FQNEAQ in the germline V gene. The CDR3 region is CASSLERRNEQYF. The CDR3 bases are TGTGCCAGCAGCTTAGAACGGCGGAACGAGCAGTACTTC.